This is a list of T cell receptor beta chains from one sample in a study of blood T cell repertoires in COVID-19. Profiling relied on immunoSEQ multiplex PCR, and the TCRdb table lists in-frame clones only, not all of them. Of roughly 380,000 clones listed, roughly 89% are singletons. Sequencing was carried out using peripheral blood. Source of these receptors: a woman aged 55 to 70 with COVID-19, enrolled during active disease. Both conserved end residues are part of each CDR3. D genes are given only for firm matches. The listing skips clone size in some rows; elsewhere it reads once, few, many or a size class.

clone_size	v_call	d_call	j_call	cdr3_nt	cdr3_aa
.	TRBV6-1	.	TRBJ1-1	TGTGCCAGCAGTGAAAGTACAGCGAACACTGAAGCTTTCTTT	CASSESTANTEAFF
.	TRBV2	TRBD1	TRBJ2-7	TGTGCCAGCAGTATATTTGACAGGGTAGACGAGCAGTACTTC	CASSIFDRVDEQYF
.	TRBV29-1	.	TRBJ1-1	TGCAGCGCGTACAGGGCGTCCGCTGAAGCTTTCTTT	CSAYRASAEAFF
.	TRBV15	TRBD1	TRBJ1-6	TGTGCCACCAGCAGAACAGGTCTTAGGGGGCGGGTTTCACCCCTCCACTTT	CATSRTGLRGRVSPLHF
once	TRBV9	TRBD1	TRBJ1-2	TGTGCCAGCAGCGCGGGACAGGGCTTTAACTATGGCTACACCTTC	CASSAGQGFNYGYTF
.	TRBV11-3	.	TRBJ1-3	TGTGCCAGCAGCTTGTCGTCAGGGCCTGGAAACACCATATATTTT	CASSLSSGPGNTIYF
.	TRBV6-5	.	TRBJ2-6	TGTGCCAGCGGACAGCTTTATGCCGGGGCCAACGTCCTGACTTTC	CASGQLYAGANVLTF
.	TRBV9	.	TRBJ2-3	TGTGCCAGCAGCGTAGTTGGTGCGGGAGATACGCAGTATTTT	CASSVVGAGDTQYF
.	TRBV18	TRBD1	TRBJ1-5	TGTGCCAGCTCACTCACCGGGACAGGGTTCATCCAGCCCCAGCATTTT	CASSLTGTGFIQPQHF
.	TRBV6-7	TRBD2	TRBJ2-7	TGTGCCAGCAGTCCGCCCGGGGAGGGTATCCCCTACGAGCAGTACTTC	CASSPPGEGIPYEQYF
.	TRBV3-1/TRBV3-2	TRBD1	TRBJ2-2	TGTGCCAGCAGCCAAGAAAGGGCTAGGACAGGGGGCTCCGCGAACACCGGGGAGCTGTTTTTT	CASSQERARTGGSANTGELFF
once	TRBV6-6	.	TRBJ1-1	TGTGCCAGCAGTCGCCGGGACACTGAAGCTTTCTTT	CASSRRDTEAFF
.	TRBV18	.	TRBJ2-2	TGTGCCAGCTCACCTACAGCAGGGAACACCGGGGAGCTGTTTTTT	CASSPTAGNTGELFF
once	TRBV4-2	TRBD1	TRBJ2-7	TGTGCCAGCAGCCCGTTGGACAGGGCCTATGGGGAGCAGTACTTC	CASSPLDRAYGEQYF
once	TRBV15	TRBD1	TRBJ2-1	TGTGCCACCAGCAGAGGAGGGGGCTTCTACAATGAGCAGTTCTTC	CATSRGGGFYNEQFF
.	TRBV30	TRBD1	TRBJ1-2	TGTGCCTGGGGACAGGGGGTCGGCTACACCTTC	CAWGQGVGYTF
.	TRBV5-4	.	TRBJ2-7	TGTGCCAGCAGCCCAGACGGCACAGTCTACGAGCAGTACTTC	CASSPDGTVYEQYF